This T cell receptor beta chain stems from a study of T-cell memory formation after mild COVID-19. Findings of the study overall: The CD4+ clones that contracted clustered mainly within CM and EM, and the CD8+ clones concentrated in EMRA.

TCRdb re-analysed the 5' RACE reads in MiXCR, keeping a single row per CDR3 protein. The sample lists roughly 400,000 distinct CDR3 sequences; about a sixth were seen once. The germline V gene has CDR1 SGHVS and CDR2 FQNEAQ. The V and J ends lost 4 bases and 3 bases, in that order; junction bases with no gene match: 1. The CDR3 length is 14 residues. As regards this clonotype: Its matching antigen is unknown.

The clonotype was recovered from a man between 18 and 35 years old who had mild COVID-19 (a few samples of this study predate the infection). Cell type and time point are not known. The sequencing sample was made of PBMCs or a T cell subset sorted from them (not recorded which). This chain uses TRBV7-8 with TRBJ1-5, with 9 positions matching TRBD1. CDR3 DNA sequence: TGTGCCAGCAGCTGGGACAGGGACAATCAGCCCCAGCATTTT. Translating it yields CASSWDRDNQPQHF.